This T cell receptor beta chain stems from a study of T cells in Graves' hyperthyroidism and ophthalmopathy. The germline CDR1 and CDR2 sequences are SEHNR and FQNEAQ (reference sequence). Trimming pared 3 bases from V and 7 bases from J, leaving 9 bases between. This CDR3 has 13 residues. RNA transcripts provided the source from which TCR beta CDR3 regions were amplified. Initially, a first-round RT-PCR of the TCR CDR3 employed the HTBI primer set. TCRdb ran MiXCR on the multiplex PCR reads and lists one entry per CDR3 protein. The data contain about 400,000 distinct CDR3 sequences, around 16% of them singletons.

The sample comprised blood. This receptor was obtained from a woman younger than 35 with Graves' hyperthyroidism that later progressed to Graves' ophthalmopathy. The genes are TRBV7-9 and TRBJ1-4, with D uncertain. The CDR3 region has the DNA TGTGCCAGCAGCTTTCGGGAGTCTGAAAAACTGTTTTTT. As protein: CASSFRESEKLFF.